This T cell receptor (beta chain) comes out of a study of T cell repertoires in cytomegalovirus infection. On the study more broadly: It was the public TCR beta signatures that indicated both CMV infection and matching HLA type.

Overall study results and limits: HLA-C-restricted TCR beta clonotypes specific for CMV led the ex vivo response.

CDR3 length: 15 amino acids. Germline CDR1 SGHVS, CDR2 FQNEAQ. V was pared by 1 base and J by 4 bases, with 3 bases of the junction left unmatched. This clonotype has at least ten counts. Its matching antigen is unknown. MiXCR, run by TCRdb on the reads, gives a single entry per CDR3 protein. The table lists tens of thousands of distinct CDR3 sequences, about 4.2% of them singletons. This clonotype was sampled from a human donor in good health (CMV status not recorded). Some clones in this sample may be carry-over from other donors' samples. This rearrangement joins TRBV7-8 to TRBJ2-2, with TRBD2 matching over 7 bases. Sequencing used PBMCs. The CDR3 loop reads CASSLGGRGTGELFF. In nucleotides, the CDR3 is TGTGCCAGCAGCTTAGGCGGGAGAGGCACCGGGGAGCTGTTTTTT.